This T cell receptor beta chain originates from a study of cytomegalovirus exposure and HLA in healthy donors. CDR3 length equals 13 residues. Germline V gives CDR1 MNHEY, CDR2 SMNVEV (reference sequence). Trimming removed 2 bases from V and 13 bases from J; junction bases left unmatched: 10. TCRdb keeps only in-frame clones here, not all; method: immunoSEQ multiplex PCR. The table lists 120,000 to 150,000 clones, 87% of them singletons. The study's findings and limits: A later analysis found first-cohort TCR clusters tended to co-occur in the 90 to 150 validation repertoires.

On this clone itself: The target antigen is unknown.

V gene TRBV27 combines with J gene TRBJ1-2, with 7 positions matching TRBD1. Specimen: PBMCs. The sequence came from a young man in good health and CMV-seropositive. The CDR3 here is CASSLMTGQGLTF. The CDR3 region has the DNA TGTGCCAGCAGTTTAATGACAGGGCAAGGCCTCACCTTC.